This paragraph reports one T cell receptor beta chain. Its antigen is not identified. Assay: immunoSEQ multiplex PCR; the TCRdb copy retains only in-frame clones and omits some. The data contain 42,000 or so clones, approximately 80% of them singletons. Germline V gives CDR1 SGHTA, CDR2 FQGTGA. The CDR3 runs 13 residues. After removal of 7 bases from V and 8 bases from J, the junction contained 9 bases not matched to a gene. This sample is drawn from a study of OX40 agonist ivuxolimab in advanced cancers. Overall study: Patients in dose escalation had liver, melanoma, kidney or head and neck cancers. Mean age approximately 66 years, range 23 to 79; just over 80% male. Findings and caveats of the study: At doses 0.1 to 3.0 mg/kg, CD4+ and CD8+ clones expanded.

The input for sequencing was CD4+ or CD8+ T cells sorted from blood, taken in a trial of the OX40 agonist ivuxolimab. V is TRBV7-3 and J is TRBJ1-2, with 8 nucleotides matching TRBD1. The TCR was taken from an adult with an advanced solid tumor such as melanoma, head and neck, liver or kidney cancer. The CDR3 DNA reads TGTGCCAGCAACAAGGACAGGGCTGGCGGCTACACCTTC. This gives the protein CASNKDRAGGYTF.